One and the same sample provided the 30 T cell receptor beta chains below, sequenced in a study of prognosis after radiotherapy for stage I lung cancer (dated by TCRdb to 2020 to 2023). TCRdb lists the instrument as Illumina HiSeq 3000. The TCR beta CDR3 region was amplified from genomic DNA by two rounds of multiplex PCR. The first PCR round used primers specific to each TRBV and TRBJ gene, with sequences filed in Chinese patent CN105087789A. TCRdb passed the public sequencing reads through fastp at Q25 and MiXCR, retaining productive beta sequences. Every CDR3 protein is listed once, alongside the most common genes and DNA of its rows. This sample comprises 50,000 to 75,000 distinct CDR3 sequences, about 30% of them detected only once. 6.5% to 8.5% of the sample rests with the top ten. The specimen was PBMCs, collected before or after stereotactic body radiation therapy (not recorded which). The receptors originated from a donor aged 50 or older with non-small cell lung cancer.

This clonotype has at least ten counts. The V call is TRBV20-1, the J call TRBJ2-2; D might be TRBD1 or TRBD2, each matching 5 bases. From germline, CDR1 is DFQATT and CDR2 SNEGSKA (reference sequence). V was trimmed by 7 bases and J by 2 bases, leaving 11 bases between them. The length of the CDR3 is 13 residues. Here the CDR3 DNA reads TGCAGTGGCCCGGGACCCAACACCGGGGAGCTGTTTTTT. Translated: CSGPGPNTGELFF.

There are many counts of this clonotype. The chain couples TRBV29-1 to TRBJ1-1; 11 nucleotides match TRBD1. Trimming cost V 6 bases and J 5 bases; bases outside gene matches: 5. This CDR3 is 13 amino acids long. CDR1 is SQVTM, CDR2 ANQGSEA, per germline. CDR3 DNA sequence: TGCAGCGTGCAGGGACAGGGGGGGACTGAAGCTTTCTTT. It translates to CSVQGQGGTEAFF. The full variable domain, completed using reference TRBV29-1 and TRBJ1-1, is SAVISQKPSRDICQRGTSLTIQCQVDSQVTMMFWYRQQPGQSLTLIATANQGSEATYESGFVIDKFPISRPNLTFSTLTVSNMSPEDSSIYLCSVQGQGGTEAFFGQGTRLTVV.

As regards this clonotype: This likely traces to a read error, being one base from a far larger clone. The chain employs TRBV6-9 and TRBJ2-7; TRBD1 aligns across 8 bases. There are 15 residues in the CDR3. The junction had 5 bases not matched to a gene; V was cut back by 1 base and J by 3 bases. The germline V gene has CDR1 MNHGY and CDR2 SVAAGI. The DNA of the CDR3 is TGTGCCAGCAGTTATTGGCGGACAGGGAGCTACGAGCAGTACTTC. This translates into CASSYWRTGSYEQYF.

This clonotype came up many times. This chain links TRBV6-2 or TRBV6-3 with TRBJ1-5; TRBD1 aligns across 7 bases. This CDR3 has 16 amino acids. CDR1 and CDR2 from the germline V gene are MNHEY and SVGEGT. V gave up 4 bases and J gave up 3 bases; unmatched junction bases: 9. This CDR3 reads CASSSQGVGINQPQHF. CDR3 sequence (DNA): TGTGCCAGCAGTTCTCAGGGGGTGGGTATCAATCAGCCCCAGCATTTT.

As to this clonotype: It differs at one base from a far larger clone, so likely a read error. For the CDR3, the DNA is TGTGTCAGCAGTTACGGCTGGCCAAAACCTTATGGCTACACCTTC. It encodes CVSSYGWPKPYGYTF. This chain connects TRBV6-6 to TRBJ1-2; D is unclear. The CDR3 consists of 15 residues. CDR1 is MNHNY and CDR2 is SVGAGI in the germline V gene (reference sequence).

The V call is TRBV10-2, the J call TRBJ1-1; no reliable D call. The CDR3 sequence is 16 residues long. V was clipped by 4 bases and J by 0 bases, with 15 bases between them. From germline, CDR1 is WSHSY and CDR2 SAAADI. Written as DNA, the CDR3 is TGCGCCAGCAGTGCCAATAGACAAACGATGAACACTGAAGCTTTCTTT. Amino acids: CASSANRQTMNTEAFF.

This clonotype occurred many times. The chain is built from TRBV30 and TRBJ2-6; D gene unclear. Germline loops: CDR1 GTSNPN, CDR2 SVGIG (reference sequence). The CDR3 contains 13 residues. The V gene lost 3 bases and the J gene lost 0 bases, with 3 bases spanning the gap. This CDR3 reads CAWRGSGANVLTF. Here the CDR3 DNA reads TGTGCCTGGAGAGGCTCTGGGGCCAACGTCCTGACTTTC. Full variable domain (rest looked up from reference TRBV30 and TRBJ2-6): SQTIHQWPATLVQPVGSPLSLECTVEGTSNPNLYWYRQAAGRGLQLLFYSVGIGQISSEVPQNLSASRPQDRQFILSSKKLLLSDSGFYLCAWRGSGANVLTFGAGSRLTVL.

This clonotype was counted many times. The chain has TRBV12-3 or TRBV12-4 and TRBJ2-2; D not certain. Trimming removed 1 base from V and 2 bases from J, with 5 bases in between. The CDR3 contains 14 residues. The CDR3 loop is CASSLGSNTGELFF. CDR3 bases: TGTGCCAGCAGTTTAGGGAGTAACACCGGGGAGCTGTTTTTT.

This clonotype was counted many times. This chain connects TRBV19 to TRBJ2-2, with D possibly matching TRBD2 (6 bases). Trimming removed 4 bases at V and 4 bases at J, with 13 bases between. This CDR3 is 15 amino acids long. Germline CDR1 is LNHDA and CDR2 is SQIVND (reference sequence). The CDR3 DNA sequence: TGTGCCAGTAGTAGGGACTTTCTTACCACCGGGGAGCTGTTTTTT. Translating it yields CASSRDFLTTGELFF. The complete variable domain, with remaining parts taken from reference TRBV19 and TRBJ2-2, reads DGGITQSPKYLFRKEGQNVTLSCEQNLNHDAMYWYRQDPGQGLRLIYYSQIVNDFQKGDIAEGYSVSREKKESFPLTVTSAQKNPTAFYLCASSRDFLTTGELFFGEGSRLTVL.

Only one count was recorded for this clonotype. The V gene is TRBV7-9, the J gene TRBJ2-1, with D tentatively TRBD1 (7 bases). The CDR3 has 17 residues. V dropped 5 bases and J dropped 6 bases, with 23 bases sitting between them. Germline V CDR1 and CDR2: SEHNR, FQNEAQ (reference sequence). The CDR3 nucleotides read TGTGCCAGCAGCCCTACGGAGGGGTCAGGGGGGATCAATGAGCAGTTCTTC. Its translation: CASSPTEGSGGINEQFF.

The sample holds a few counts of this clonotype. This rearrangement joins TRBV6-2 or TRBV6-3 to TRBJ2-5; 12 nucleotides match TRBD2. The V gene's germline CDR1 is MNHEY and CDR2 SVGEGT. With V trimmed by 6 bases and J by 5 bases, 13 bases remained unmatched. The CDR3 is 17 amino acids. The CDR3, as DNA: TGTGCCAGCAGCTCAGACCCCGGACTAGCGGGGTGGGAGACCCAGTACTTC. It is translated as CASSSDPGLAGWETQYF.

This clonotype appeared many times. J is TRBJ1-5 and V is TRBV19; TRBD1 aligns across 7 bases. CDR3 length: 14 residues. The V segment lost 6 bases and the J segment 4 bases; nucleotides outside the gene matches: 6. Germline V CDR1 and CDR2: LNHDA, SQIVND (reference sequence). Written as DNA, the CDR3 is TGTGCCAGTAGGGGGACAGCCAGAAATCAGCCCCAGCATTTT. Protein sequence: CASRGTARNQPQHF.

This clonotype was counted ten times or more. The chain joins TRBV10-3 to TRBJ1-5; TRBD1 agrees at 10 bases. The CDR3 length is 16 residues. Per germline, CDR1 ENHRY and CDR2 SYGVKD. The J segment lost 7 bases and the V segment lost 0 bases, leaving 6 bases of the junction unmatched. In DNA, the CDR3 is TGTGCCATCAGTGAGTCGGGGGACAGGGGCGGACAGCCCCAGCATTTT. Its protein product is CAISESGDRGGQPQHF.

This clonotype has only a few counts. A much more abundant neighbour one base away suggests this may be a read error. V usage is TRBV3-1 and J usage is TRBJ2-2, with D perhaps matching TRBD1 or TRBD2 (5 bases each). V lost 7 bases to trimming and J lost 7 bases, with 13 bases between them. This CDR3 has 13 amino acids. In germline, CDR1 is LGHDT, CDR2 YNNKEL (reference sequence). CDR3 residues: CASTRGTSGELFF. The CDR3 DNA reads TGTGCCAGCACCCGAGGGACGAGCGGGGAGCTGTTTTTT.

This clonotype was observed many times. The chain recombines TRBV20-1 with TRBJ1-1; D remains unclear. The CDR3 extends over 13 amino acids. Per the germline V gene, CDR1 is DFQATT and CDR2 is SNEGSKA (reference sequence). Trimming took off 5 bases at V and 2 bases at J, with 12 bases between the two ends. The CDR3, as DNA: TGCAGTGCTCCATCTCGGTCAAACACTGAAGCTTTCTTT. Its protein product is CSAPSRSNTEAFF.

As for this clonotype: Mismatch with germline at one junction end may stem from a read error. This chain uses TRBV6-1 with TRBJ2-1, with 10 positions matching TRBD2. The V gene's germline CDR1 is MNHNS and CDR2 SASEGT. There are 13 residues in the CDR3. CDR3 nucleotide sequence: TGTGCCGGACGCAGCGGGGGGGCTAATGAGCGGTTCTTC. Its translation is CAGRSGGANERFF.

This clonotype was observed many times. CDR3 sequence: CSVERDTGELFF. CDR3 DNA sequence: TGCAGCGTTGAAAGGGATACCGGGGAGCTGTTTTTT. This chain joins TRBV29-1 and TRBJ2-2; D remains ambiguous. V shed 2 bases and J shed 5 bases, with 6 bases lying between them. Germline CDR1 and CDR2: SQVTM and ANQGSEA. This CDR3 region has 12 residues.

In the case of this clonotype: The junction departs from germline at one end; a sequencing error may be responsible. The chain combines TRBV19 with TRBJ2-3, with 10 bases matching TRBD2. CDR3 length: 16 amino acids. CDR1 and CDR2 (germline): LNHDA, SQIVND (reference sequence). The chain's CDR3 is CASSSRTSGVTDTQYF. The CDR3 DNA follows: TGTGCCAGTAGTTCCCGGACTAGCGGAGTCACAGATACTCAGTATTTT.

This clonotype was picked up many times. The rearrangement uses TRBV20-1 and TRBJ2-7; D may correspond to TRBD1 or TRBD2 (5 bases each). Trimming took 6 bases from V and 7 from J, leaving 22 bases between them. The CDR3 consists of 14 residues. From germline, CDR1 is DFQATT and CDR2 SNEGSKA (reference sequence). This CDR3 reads CSADKDNGIGEQYF. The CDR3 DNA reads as TGCAGTGCAGATAAGGACAACGGGATTGGGGAGCAGTACTTC.

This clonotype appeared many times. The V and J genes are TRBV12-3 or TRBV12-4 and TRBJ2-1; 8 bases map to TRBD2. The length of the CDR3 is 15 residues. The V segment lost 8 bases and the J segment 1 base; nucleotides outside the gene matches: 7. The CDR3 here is CASGHSGKSYNEQFF. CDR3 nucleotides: TGTGCCAGCGGGCATAGCGGGAAATCCTACAATGAGCAGTTCTTC.

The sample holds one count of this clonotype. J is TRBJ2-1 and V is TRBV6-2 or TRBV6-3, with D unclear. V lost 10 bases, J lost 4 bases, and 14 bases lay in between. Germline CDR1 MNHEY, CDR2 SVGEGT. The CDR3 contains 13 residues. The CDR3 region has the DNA TGTGCCAAGACAACCTCGTTTTACAATGAGCAGTTCTTC. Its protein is CAKTTSFYNEQFF.

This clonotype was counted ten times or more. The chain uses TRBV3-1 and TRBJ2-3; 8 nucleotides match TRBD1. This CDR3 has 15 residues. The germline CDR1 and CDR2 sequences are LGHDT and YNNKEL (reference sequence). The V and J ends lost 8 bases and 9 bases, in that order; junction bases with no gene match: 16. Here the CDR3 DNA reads TGTGCCAGCGGTCCCAGGGGGCAAGACTACGGAACGCAGTATTTT. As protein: CASGPRGQDYGTQYF.

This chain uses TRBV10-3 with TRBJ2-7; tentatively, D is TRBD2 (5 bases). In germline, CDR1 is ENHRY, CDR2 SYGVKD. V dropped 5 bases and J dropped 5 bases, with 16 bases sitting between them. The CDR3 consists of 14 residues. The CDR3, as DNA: TGTGCCATCAGTCATCTGGGGAAGGAGGACGAGCAGTACTTC. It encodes CAISHLGKEDEQYF.

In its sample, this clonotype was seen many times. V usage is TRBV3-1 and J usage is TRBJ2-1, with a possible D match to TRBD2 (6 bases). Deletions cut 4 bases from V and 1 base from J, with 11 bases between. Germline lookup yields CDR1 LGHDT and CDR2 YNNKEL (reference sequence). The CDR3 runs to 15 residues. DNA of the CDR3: TGTGCCAGCAGCCTAACGGGGGAATCCTACAATGAGCAGTTCTTC. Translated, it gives CASSLTGESYNEQFF.

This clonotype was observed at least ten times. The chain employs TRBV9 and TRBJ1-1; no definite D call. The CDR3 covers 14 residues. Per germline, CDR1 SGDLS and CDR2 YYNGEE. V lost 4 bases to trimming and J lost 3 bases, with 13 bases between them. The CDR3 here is CASSSGMRDTEAFF. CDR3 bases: TGTGCCAGCAGCTCTGGGATGAGAGACACTGAAGCTTTCTTT. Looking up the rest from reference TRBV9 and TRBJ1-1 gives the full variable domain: DSGVTQTPKHLITATGQRVTLRCSPRSGDLSVYWYQQSLDQGLQFLIQYYNGEERAKGNILERFSAQQFPDLHSELNLSSLELGDSALYFCASSSGMRDTEAFFGQGTRLTVV.

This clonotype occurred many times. CDR3 amino acids: CSARGQEYGYTF. In nucleotides, the CDR3 is TGCAGTGCTAGAGGACAGGAGTATGGCTACACCTTC. The chain joins TRBV20-1 to TRBJ1-2; perhaps TRBD1 as D (6 bases). Trimming left V 1 base short and J 5 bases short, with 8 bases between. The CDR3 sequence is 12 residues long. The germline gives CDR1 DFQATT, CDR2 SNEGSKA (reference sequence).

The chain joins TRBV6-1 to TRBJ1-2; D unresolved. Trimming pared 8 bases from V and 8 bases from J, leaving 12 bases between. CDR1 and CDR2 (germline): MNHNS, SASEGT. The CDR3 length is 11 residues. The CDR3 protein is CASATWIGYTF. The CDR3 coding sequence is TGTGCCAGCGCTACATGGATAGGCTACACCTTC.

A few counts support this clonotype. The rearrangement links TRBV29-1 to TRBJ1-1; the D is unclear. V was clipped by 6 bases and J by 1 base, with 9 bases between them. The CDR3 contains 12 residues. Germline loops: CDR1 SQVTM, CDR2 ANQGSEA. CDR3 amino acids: CSVLVENTEAFF. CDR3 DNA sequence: TGCAGCGTCCTCGTCGAGAACACTGAAGCTTTCTTT.

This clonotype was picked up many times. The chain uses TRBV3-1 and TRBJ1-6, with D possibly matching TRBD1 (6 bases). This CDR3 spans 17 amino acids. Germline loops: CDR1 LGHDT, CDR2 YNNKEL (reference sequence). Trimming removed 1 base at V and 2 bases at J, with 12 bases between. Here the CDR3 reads CASSQVQGSTYNSPLHF. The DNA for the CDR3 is TGTGCCAGCAGCCAAGTTCAGGGGTCGACCTATAATTCACCCCTCCACTTT.

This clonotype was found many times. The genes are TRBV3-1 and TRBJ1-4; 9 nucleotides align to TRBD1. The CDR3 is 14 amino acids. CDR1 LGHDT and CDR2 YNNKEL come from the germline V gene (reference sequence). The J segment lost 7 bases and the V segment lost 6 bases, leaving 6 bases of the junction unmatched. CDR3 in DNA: TGTGCCAGCAGTCACGGGACAGGGTCTGAAAAACTGTTTTTT. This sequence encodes CASSHGTGSEKLFF.